This T cell receptor (beta chain) is from a study of cytomegalovirus exposure and HLA in healthy donors. Study results and caveats: According to the study, roughly 160 TCR beta chains were cytomegalovirus-associated. Three chains linked to CMV were shown in vitro to be specific for CMV antigens. Reportedly, fewer N-insertions than the approximately 610-donor mean appeared in an Asian-associated ancestry cluster in a later analysis.

As concerns this clone: Its antigen remains unknown.

The CDR3 is 15 residues long. Trimming took 4 bases from V and 8 from J; bases not matched to a gene: 10. Germline values: CDR1 WSHSY, CDR2 SAAADI. Researchers ran the PCR with 60 Vbeta and 13 Jbeta primers. Method: immunoSEQ multiplex PCR; TCRdb's copy keeps in-frame clones and lacks some. Found here are some 88,000 clones, 63% of them singletons; the top ten hold just under 6.5%. The donors gave bone marrow, and they were healthy. This TCR derives from a woman in her thirties in good health and CMV-seronegative. The source material was PBMCs. This sequence joins TRBV10-2 and TRBJ1-4; 7 nucleotides align to TRBD1. CDR3 bases: TGCGCCAGCAGTGGTTCGGAGGGGGCGAGGGAAAAACTGTTTTTT. Translation gives CASSGSEGAREKLFF.